This T cell receptor beta chain was recorded in a study of T cells in Graves' hyperthyroidism and ophthalmopathy. Amplification targeted TCR beta CDR3 regions from RNA transcripts. An initial round of RT-PCR targeting the TCR CDR3 relied on the HTBI primer set. TCRdb independently ran MiXCR on the multiplex PCR reads; one entry per CDR3 protein. The repertoire includes 600,000 to 900,000 distinct CDR3 sequences, about a sixth of them detected once, and under 10% sits in the top ten. Germline values: CDR1 MDHEN, CDR2 SYDVKM. This CDR3 spans 15 amino acids. The junction had 6 bases not matched to a gene; V was cut back by 3 bases and J by 1 base. This clonotype was seen repeatedly, ten times or more.

The source is a man between 18 and 29 years old with Graves' hyperthyroidism. V is TRBV28 and J is TRBJ2-7; 7 bases map to TRBD1. What was sequenced was blood. CDR3 coding DNA: TGTGCCAGCAGTTTCCGACAGGGCCCTTCCTACGAGCAGTACTTC. It yields the protein CASSFRQGPSYEQYF. The whole variable domain, remainder taken from reference TRBV28 and TRBJ2-7, is DVKVTQSSRYLVKRTGEKVFLECVQDMDHENMFWYRQDPGLGLRLIYFSYDVKMKEKGDIPEGYSVSREKKERFSLILESASTNQTSMYLCASSFRQGPSYEQYFGPGTRLTVT.